A selection of T cell receptor beta chains follows, all from one sample in a study of T cell repertoires in cytomegalovirus infection. MiXCR, applied by TCRdb to the reads, yields one record per CDR3 protein. The sample shows approximately 750,000 distinct CDR3 sequences, roughly 36% of them seen only once. The specimen sequenced was PBMCs. The receptors were sampled from a human donor in good health (CMV status not recorded). Some clones in this sample may be carry-over from other donors' samples. Both conserved end residues are part of each CDR3. The order of the fields is clone size, V gene, J gene, D gene, CDR3 protein, CDR3 DNA. The D gene is left open where the match is weak. Clone size, where shown, is once, few, many, or a class for clones that have expanded.

clone size: many
V gene: TRBV7-9
J gene: TRBJ2-5
D gene: -
CDR3 protein: CASSHFSVSGQETQYF
CDR3 DNA: TGTGCCAGCAGCCACTTCAGCGTTAGCGGCCAAGAGACCCAGTACTTC

clone size: -
V gene: TRBV27
J gene: TRBJ1-5
D gene: -
CDR3 protein: CASSLFLGSNQPQHF
CDR3 DNA: TGTGCCAGCAGTTTATTTTTGGGTAGCAATCAGCCCCAGCATTTT

clone size: -
V gene: TRBV28
J gene: TRBJ1-2
D gene: TRBD1
CDR3 protein: CASSLFGQGLDYGYTF
CDR3 DNA: TGTGCCAGCAGTTTATTCGGACAGGGCTTAGACTATGGCTACACCTTC

clone size: -
V gene: TRBV7-2
J gene: TRBJ1-1
D gene: -
CDR3 protein: CASSLLVSSMNTEAFF
CDR3 DNA: TGTGCCAGCAGCTTGTTGGTATCGAGTATGAACACTGAAGCTTTCTTT

clone size: -
V gene: TRBV5-4
J gene: TRBJ2-6
D gene: TRBD2
CDR3 protein: CASSLFSRGSSGANVLTF
CDR3 DNA: TGTGCCAGCAGCTTGTTTTCACGCGGGAGCTCTGGGGCCAACGTCCTGACTTTC

clone size: -
V gene: TRBV5-1
J gene: TRBJ1-1
D gene: -
CDR3 protein: CASCLDTPENTEAFF
CDR3 DNA: TGCGCCAGCTGCTTGGATACTCCCGAGAACACTGAAGCTTTCTTT

clone size: many
V gene: TRBV12-3/TRBV12-4
J gene: TRBJ2-7
D gene: -
CDR3 protein: CASSSAGLYEQYF
CDR3 DNA: TGTGCCAGCAGTTCTGCGGGGCTCTACGAGCAGTACTTC

clone size: many
V gene: TRBV4-1
J gene: TRBJ1-4
D gene: -
CDR3 protein: CASSQVTEPQEKLFF
CDR3 DNA: TGCGCCAGCAGCCAAGTTACTGAACCTCAAGAAAAACTGTTTTTT

clone size: -
V gene: TRBV6-2/TRBV6-3
J gene: TRBJ1-4
D gene: -
CDR3 protein: CASSVAGGATNEKLFF
CDR3 DNA: TGTGCCAGCAGTGTCGCGGGGGGTGCAACTAATGAAAAACTGTTTTTT

clone size: -
V gene: TRBV7-8
J gene: TRBJ1-3
D gene: -
CDR3 protein: CASSSPDGPTGYTIYF
CDR3 DNA: TGTGCCAGCAGCTCCCCCGATGGACCCACAGGGTACACCATATATTTT

clone size: -
V gene: TRBV19
J gene: TRBJ1-5
D gene: TRBD1
CDR3 protein: CASSVQGAGNQPQHF
CDR3 DNA: TGTGCCAGTAGCGTACAGGGGGCTGGCAATCAGCCCCAGCATTTT

clone size: few
V gene: TRBV28
J gene: TRBJ2-7
D gene: TRBD2
CDR3 protein: CASSFPGLAGLSSYEQYF
CDR3 DNA: TGTGCCAGCAGTTTTCCCGGACTAGCGGGCCTAAGCTCCTACGAGCAGTACTTC

clone size: -
V gene: TRBV7-6
J gene: TRBJ1-2
D gene: -
CDR3 protein: CASSLGDRLAGYTF
CDR3 DNA: TGTGCCAGCAGCTTAGGCGACAGGTTGGCTGGCTACACCTTC